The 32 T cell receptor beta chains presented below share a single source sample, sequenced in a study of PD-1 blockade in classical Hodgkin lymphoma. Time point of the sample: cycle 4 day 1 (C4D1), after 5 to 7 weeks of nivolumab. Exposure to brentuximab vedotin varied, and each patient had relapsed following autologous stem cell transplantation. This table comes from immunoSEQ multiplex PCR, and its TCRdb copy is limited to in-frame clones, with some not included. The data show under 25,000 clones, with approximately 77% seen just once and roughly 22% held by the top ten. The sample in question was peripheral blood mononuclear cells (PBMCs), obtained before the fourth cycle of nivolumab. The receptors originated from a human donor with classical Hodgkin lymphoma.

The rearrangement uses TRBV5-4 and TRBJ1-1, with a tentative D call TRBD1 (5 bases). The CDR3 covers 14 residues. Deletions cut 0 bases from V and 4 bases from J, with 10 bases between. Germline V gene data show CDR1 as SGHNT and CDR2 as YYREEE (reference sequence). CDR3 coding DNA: TGTGCCAGCAGCTTGGGGGGGTATAGCACTGAAGCTTTCTTT. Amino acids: CASSLGGYSTEAFF.

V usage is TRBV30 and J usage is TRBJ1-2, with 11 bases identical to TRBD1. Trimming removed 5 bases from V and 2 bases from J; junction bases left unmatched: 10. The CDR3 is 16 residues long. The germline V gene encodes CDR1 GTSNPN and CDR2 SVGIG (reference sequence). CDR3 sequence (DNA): TGTGCCTGGGGTGGTTCCGGGACAGGGGGAAACTATGGCTACACCTTC. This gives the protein CAWGGSGTGGNYGYTF.

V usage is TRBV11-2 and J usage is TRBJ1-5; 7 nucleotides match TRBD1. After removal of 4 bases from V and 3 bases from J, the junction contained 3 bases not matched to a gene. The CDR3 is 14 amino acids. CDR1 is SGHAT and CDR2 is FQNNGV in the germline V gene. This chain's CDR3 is CASSWGTDNQPQHF. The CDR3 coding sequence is TGTGCCAGCAGCTGGGGGACAGACAATCAGCCCCAGCATTTT.

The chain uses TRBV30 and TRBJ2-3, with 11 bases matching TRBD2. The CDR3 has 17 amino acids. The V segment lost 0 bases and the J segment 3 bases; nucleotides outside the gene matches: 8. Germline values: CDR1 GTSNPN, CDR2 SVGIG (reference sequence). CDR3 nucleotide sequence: TGTGCCTGGAGTGTCTTGAGTAGCGGGGGGGGGACAGATACGCAGTATTTT. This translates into CAWSVLSSGGGTDTQYF. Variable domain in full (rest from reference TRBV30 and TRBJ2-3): SQTIHQWPATLVQPVGSPLSLECTVEGTSNPNLYWYRQAAGRGLQLLFYSVGIGQISSEVPQNLSASRPQDRQFILSSKKLLLSDSGFYLCAWSVLSSGGGTDTQYFGPGTRLTVL.

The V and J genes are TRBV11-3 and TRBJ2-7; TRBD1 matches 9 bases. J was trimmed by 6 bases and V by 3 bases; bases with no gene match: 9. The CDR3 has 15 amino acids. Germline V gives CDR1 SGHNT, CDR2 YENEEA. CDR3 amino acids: CASSFDWDRVREQYF. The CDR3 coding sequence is TGTGCCAGCAGCTTCGATTGGGACAGGGTACGCGAGCAGTACTTC.

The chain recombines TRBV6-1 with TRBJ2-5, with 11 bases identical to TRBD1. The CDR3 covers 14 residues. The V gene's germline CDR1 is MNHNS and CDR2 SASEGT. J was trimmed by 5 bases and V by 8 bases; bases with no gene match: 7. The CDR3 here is CASGDRGRWETQYF. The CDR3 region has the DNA TGTGCCAGCGGGGACAGGGGGAGGTGGGAGACCCAGTACTTC.

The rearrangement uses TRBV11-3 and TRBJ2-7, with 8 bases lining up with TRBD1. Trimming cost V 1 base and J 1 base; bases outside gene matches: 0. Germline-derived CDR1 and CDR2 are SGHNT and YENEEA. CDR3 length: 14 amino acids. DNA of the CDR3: TGTGCCAGCAGCTTAGGGACAGGGTCCTACGAGCAGTACTTC. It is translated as CASSLGTGSYEQYF.

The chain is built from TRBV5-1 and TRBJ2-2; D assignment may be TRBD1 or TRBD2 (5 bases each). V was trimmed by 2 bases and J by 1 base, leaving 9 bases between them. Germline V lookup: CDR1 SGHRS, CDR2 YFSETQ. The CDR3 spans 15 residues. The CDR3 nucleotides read TGCGCCAGCAGCTTTTTGGGGGAGAACACCGGGGAGCTGTTTTTT. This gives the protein CASSFLGENTGELFF. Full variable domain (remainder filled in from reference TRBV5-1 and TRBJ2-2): KAGVTQTPRYLIKTRGQQVTLSCSPISGHRSVSWYQQTPGQGLQFLFEYFSETQRNKGNFPGRFSGRQFSNSRSEMNVSTLELGDSALYLCASSFLGENTGELFFGEGSRLTVL.

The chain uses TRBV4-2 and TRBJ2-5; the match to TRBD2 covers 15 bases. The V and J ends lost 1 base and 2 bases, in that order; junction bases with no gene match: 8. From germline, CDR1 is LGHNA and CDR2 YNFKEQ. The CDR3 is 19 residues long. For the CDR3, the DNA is TGTGCCAGCAGCCAAGGAGGACTAGCGGGAGGGCCGTGGCAAGAGACCCAGTACTTC. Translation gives CASSQGGLAGGPWQETQYF.

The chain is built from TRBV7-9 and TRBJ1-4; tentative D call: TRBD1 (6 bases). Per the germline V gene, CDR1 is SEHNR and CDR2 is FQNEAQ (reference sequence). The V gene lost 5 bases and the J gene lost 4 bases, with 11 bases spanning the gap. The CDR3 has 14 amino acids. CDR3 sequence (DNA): TGTGCCAGCAGCCCGAGGACAGTTAATGAAAAACTGTTTTTT. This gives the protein CASSPRTVNEKLFF.

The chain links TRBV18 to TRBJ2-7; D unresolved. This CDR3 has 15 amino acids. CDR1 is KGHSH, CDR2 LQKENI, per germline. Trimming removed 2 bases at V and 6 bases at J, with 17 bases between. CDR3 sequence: CASSPIEVSNIEQYF. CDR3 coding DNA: TGTGCCAGCTCACCAATCGAGGTATCAAACATCGAGCAGTACTTC.

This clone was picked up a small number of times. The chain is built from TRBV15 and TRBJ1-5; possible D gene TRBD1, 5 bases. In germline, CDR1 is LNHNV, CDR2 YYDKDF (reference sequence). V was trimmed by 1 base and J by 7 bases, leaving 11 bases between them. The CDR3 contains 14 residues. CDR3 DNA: TGTGCCACCAGCAGAGCTGGGGGACGGCAGCCCCAGCATTTT. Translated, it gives CATSRAGGRQPQHF.

The CDR3 bases are TGTGCCTGGAGTGTTTTTCTAGGGAGCGAGACCCAGTACTTC. Its translation: CAWSVFLGSETQYF. V is TRBV30 and J is TRBJ2-5, with D tentatively TRBD2 (5 bases). This CDR3 region has 14 residues. Trimming took 0 bases from V and 5 from J, leaving 13 bases between them. Looked up from germline, CDR1 is GTSNPN and CDR2 is SVGIG (reference sequence). The complete variable domain, with remaining parts taken from reference TRBV30 and TRBJ2-5, reads SQTIHQWPATLVQPVGSPLSLECTVEGTSNPNLYWYRQAAGRGLQLLFYSVGIGQISSEVPQNLSASRPQDRQFILSSKKLLLSDSGFYLCAWSVFLGSETQYFGPGTRLLVL.

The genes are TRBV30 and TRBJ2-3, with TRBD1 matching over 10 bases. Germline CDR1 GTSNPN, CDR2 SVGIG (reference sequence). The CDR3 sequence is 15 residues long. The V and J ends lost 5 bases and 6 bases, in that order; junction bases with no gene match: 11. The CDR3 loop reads CAWATGTGEGDTQYF. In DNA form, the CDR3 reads TGTGCCTGGGCAACGGGGACAGGGGAGGGGGATACGCAGTATTTT.

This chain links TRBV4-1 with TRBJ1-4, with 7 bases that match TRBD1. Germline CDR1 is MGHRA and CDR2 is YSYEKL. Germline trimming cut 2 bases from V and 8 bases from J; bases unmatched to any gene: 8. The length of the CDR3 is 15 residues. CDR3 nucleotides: TGCGCCAGCAGCCAATGGGGCACAGGGGTAGAAAAACTGTTTTTT. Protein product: CASSQWGTGVEKLFF.

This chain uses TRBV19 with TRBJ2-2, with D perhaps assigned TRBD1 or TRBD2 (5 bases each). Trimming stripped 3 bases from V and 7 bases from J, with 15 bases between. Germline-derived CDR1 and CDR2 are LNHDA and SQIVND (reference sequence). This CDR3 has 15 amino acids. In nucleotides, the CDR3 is TGTGCCAGTAGTATCGGGGCCCGGTCAGGCGGGGAGCTGTTTTTT. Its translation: CASSIGARSGGELFF.

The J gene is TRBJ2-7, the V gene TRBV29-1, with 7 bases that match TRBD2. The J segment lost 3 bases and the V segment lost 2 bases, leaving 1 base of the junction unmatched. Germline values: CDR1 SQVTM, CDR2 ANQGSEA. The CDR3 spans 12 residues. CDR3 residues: CSVESGGYEQYF. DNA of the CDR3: TGCAGCGTTGAATCGGGAGGCTACGAGCAGTACTTC.

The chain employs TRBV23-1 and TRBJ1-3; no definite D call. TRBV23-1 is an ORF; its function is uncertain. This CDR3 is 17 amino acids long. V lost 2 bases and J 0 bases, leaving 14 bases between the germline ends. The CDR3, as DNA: TGCGCCAGCAGTCAAAGTTCTCGCGTACTCTCTGGAAACACCATATATTTT. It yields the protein CASSQSSRVLSGNTIYF.

The DNA of the CDR3 is TGCGCCAGCAGTGAGTCTGGCGCCCAAGAGACCCAGTACTTC. Its translation: CASSESGAQETQYF. This chain connects TRBV10-1 to TRBJ2-5; no definite D call. CDR1 WNHNN and CDR2 SYGVQD come from the germline V gene (reference sequence). Trimming cost V 0 bases and J 1 base, with 6 bases left between them. The CDR3 extends over 14 amino acids.

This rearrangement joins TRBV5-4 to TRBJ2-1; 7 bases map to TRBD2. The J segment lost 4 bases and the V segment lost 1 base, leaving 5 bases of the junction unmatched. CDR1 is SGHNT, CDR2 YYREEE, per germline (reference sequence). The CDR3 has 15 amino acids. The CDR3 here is CASSLPSGSYNEQFF. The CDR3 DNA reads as TGTGCCAGCAGCTTGCCTAGCGGTAGTTACAATGAGCAGTTCTTC.

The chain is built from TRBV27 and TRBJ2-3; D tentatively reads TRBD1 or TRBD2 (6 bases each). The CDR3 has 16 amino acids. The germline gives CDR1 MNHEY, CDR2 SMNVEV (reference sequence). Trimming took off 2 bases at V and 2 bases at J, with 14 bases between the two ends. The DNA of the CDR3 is TGTGCCAGCAGTTTAAGGGGGGTCAGCTACACAGATACGCAGTATTTT. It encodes CASSLRGVSYTDTQYF.

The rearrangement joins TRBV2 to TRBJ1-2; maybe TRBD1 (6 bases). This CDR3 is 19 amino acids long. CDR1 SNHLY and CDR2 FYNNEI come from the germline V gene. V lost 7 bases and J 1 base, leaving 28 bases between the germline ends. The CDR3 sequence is CASTRGGGLTGLSNYGYTF. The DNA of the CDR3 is TGTGCCAGCACGCGGGGTGGGGGGCTGACGGGCTTAAGTAACTATGGCTACACCTTC.

The CDR3 loop reads CASSLEPARGTDTQYF. The CDR3 region has the DNA TGCGCCAGCAGCTTGGAGCCAGCGCGGGGGACAGATACGCAGTATTTT. J is TRBJ2-3 and V is TRBV5-1; TRBD2 agrees at 7 bases. With 0 bases clipped from V and 3 bases from J, the junction kept 7 bases outside the gene matches. Germline V lookup: CDR1 SGHRS, CDR2 YFSETQ. The CDR3 spans 16 residues.

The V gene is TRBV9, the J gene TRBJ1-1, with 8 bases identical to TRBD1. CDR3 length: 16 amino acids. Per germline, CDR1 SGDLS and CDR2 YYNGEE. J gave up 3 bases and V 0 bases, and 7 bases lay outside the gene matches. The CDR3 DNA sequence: TGTGCCAGCAGCGTAGCTGTGACAGGGGTTCACACTGAAGCTTTCTTT. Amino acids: CASSVAVTGVHTEAFF. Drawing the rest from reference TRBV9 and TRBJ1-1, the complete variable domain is DSGVTQTPKHLITATGQRVTLRCSPRSGDLSVYWYQQSLDQGLQFLIQYYNGEERAKGNILERFSAQQFPDLHSELNLSSLELGDSALYFCASSVAVTGVHTEAFFGQGTRLTVV.

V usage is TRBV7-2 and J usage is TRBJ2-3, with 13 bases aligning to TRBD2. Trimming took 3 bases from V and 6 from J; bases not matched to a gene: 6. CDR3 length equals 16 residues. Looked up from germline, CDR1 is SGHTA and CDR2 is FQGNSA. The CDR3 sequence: CASSLGLAGNLDTQYF. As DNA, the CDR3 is TGTGCCAGCAGCTTGGGACTAGCGGGGAACCTTGATACGCAGTATTTT.

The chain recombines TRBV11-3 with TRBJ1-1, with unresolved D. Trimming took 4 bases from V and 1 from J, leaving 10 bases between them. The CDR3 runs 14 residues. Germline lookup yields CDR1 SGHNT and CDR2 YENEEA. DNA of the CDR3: TGTGCCAGCAGCTCCGGGGTCCAGAACACTGAAGCTTTCTTT. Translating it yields CASSSGVQNTEAFF.

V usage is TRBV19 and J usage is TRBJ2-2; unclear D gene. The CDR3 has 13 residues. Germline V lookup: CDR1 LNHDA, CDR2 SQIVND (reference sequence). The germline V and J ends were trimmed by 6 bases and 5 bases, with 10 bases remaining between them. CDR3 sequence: CASSQRVTGELFF. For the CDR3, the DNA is TGTGCCAGTAGCCAGCGAGTAACCGGGGAGCTGTTTTTT.

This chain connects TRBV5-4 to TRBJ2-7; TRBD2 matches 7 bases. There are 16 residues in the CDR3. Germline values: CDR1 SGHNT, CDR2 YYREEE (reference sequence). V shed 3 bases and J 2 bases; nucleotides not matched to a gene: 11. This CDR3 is CASSSGGRAGAYEQYF. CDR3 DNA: TGTGCCAGCAGCTCGGGCGGCCGGGCGGGAGCCTACGAGCAGTACTTC.

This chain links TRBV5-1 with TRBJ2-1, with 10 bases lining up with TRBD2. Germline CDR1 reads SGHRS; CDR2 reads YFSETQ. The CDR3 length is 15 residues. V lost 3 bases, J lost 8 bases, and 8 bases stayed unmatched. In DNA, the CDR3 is TGCGCCAGCAGCTCCGGGCTAGCGGGAGTTGATGAGCAGTTCTTC. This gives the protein CASSSGLAGVDEQFF.

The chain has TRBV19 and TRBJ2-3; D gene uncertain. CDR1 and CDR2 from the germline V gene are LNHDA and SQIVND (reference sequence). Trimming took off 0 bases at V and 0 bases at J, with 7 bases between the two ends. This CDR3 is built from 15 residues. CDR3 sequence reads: CASSIDPCSTDTQYF. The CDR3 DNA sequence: TGTGCCAGTAGTATAGATCCCTGTAGCACAGATACGCAGTATTTT.

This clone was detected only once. CDR3 sequence (DNA): TGTGCCACCAGCAGGGTGACCGGGACCCCGATCGGAGGCTCCTACGAGCAGTACTTC. Amino acids: CATSRVTGTPIGGSYEQYF. The rearrangement joins TRBV15 to TRBJ2-5; D may match TRBD1 or TRBD2 (5 bases each). Judging by the DNA end, TRBJ2-7 fits better; the J call may be wrong. The CDR3 has 19 residues. Per germline, CDR1 LNHNV and CDR2 YYDKDF (reference sequence).

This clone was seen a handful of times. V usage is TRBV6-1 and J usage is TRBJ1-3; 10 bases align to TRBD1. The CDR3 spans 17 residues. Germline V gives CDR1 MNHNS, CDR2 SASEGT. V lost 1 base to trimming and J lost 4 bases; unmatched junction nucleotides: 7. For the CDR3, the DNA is TGTGCCAGCAGTGAAGTAGTTGGGACAGGGGCAGGAAACACCATATATTTT. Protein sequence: CASSEVVGTGAGNTIYF.